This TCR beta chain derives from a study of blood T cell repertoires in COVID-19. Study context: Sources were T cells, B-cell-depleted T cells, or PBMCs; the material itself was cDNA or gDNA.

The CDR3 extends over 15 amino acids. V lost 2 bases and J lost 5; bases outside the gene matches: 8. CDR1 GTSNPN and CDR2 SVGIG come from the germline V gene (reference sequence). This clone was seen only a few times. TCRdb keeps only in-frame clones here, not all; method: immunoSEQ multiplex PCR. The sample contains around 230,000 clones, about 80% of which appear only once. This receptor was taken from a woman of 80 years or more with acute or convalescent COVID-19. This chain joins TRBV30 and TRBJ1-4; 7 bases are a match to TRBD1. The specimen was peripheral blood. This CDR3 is CAWSRWTGRNEKLFF. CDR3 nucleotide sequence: TGTGCCTGGAGTCGATGGACAGGCCGGAATGAAAAACTGTTTTTT.